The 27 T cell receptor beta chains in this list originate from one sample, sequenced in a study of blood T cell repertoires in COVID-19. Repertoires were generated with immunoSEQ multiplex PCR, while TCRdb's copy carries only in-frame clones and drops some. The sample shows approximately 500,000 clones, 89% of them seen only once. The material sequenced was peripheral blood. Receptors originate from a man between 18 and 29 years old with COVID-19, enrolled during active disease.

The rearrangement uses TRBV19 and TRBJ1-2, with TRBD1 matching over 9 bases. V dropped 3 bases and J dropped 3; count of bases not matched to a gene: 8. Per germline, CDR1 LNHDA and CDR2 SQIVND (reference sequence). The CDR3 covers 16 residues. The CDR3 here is CASSMGLRTGDYGYTF. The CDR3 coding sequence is TGTGCCAGTAGTATGGGCCTTCGGACAGGGGACTATGGCTACACCTTC.

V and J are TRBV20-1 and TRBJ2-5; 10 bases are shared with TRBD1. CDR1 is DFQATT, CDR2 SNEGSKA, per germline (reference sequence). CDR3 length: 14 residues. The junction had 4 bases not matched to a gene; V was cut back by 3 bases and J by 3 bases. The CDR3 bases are TGCAGTGCTAGTCATGGGACAGGGGAAGAGACCCAGTACTTC. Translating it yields CSASHGTGEETQYF.

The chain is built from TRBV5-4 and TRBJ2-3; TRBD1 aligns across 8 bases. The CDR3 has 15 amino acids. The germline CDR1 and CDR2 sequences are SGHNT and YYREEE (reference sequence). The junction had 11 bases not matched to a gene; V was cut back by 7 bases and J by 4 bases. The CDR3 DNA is TGTGCCAGCCCCGACCCGGACAGGGCTGCAGATACGCAGTATTTT. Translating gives CASPDPDRAADTQYF.

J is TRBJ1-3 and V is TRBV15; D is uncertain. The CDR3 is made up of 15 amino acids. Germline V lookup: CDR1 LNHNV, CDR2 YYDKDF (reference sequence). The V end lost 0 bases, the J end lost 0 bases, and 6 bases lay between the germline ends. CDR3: CATSRDRSSGNTIYF. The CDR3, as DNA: TGTGCCACCAGCAGAGACCGTTCCTCTGGAAACACCATATATTTT.

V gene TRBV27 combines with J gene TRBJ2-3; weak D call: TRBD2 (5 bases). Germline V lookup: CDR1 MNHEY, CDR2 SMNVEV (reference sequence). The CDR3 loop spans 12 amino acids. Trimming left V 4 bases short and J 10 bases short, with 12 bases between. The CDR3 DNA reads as TGTGCCAGCAGTTCTTCCGGGGATGCGCAGTATTTT. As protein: CASSSSGDAQYF.

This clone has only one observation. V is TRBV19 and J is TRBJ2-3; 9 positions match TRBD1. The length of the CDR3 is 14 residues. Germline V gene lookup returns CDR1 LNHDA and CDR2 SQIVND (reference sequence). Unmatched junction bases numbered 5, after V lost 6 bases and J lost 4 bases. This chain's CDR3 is CASSRDRVADTQYF. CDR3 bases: TGTGCCAGTAGCAGGGACAGGGTAGCAGATACGCAGTATTTT.

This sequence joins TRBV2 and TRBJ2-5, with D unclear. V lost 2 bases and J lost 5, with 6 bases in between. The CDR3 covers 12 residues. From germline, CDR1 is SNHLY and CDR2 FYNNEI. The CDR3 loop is CASSEQRETQYF. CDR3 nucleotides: TGTGCCAGCAGTGAACAGAGGGAGACCCAGTACTTC.

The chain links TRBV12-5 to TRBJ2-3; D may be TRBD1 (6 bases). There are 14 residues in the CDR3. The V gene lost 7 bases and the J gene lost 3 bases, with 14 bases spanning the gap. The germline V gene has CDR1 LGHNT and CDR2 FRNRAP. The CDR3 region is CASVLGAGTDTQYF. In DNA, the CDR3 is TGTGCTAGTGTTCTGGGGGCCGGGACAGATACGCAGTATTTT. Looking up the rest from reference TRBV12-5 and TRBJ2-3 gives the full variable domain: DARVTQTPRHKVTEMGQEVTMRCQPILGHNTVFWYRQTMMQGLELLAYFRNRAPLDDSGMPKDRFSAEMPDATLATLKIQPSEPRDSAVYFCASVLGAGTDTQYFGPGTRLTVL.

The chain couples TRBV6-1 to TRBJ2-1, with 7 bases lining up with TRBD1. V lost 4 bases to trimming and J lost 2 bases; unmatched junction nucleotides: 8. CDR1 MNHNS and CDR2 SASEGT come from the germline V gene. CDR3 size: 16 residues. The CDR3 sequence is CASSAQGLSPYNEQFF. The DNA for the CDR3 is TGTGCCAGCAGTGCACAGGGGCTATCACCCTACAATGAGCAGTTCTTC.

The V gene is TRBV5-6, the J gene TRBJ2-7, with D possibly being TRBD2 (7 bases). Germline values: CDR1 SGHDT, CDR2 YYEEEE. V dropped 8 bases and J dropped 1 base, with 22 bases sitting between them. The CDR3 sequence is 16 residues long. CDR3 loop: CASSVRGATYSYEQYF. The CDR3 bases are TGTGCCAGTTCCGTCCGGGGGGCTACATATTCCTACGAGCAGTACTTC.

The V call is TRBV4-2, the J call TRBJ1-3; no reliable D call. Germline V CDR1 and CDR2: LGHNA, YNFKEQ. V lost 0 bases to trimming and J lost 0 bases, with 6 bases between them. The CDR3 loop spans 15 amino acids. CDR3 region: CASSQEGSSGNTIYF. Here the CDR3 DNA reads TGTGCCAGCAGCCAAGAGGGCAGCTCTGGAAACACCATATATTTT.

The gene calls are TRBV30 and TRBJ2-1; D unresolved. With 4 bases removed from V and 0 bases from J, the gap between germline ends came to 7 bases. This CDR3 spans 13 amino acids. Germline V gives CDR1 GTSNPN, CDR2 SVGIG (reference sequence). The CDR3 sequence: CAWTESSYNEQFF. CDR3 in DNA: TGTGCCTGGACGGAGAGCTCCTACAATGAGCAGTTCTTC.

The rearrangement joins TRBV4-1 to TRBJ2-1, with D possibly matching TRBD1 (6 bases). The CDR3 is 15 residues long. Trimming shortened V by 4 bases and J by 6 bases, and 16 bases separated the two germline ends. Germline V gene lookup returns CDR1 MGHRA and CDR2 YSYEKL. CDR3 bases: TGCGCCAGCAGCCTCCCGGGACAAATAGTCAATGAGCAGTTCTTC. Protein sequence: CASSLPGQIVNEQFF.

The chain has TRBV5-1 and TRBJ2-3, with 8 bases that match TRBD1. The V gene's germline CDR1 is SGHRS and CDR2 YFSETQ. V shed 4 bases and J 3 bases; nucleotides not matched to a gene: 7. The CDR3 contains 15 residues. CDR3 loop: CASSPDRVRTDTQYF. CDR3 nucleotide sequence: TGCGCCAGCAGCCCGGACAGGGTGAGGACAGATACGCAGTATTTT. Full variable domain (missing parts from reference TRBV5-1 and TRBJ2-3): KAGVTQTPRYLIKTRGQQVTLSCSPISGHRSVSWYQQTPGQGLQFLFEYFSETQRNKGNFPGRFSGRQFSNSRSEMNVSTLELGDSALYLCASSPDRVRTDTQYFGPGTRLTVL.

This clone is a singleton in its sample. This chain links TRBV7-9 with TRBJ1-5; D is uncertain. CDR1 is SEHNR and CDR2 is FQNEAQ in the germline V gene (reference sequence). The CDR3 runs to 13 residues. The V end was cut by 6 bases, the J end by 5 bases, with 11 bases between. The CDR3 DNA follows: TGTGCCAGCAGTTCTACGCTAGATCAGCCCCAGCATTTT. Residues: CASSSTLDQPQHF.

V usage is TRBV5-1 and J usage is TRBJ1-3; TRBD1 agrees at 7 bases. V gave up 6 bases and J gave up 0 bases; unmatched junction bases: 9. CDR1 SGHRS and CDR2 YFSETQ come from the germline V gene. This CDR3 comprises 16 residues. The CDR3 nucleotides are TGCGCCAGCAAAACCTCGACAGGGAACTCTGGAAACACCATATATTTT. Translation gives CASKTSTGNSGNTIYF.

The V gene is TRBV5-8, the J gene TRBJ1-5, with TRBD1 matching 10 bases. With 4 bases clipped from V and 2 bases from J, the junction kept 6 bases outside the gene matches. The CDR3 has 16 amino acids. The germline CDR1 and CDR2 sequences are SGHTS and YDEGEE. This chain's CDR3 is CASSPRDRGRNQPQHF. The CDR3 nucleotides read TGTGCCAGCAGCCCCCGGGACAGGGGCCGCAATCAGCCCCAGCATTTT.

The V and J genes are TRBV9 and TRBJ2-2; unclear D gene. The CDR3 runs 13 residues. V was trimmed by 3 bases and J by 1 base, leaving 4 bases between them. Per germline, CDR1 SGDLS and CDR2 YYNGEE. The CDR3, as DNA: TGTGCCAGCAGCGCCGGGAACACCGGGGAGCTGTTTTTT. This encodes CASSAGNTGELFF.

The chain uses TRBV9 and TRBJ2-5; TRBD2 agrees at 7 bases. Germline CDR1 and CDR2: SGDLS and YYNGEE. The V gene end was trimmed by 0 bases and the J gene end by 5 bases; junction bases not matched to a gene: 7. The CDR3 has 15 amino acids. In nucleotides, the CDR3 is TGTGCCAGCAGCGTAGCAGGGAGGGCCGGGGAGACCCAGTACTTC. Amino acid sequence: CASSVAGRAGETQYF.

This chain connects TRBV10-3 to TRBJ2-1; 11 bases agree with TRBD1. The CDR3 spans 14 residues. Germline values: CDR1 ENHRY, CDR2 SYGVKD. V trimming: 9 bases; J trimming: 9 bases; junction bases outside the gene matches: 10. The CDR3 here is CAMTPGQGVGEQFF. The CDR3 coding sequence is TGTGCCATGACCCCGGGACAGGGGGTTGGTGAGCAGTTCTTC.

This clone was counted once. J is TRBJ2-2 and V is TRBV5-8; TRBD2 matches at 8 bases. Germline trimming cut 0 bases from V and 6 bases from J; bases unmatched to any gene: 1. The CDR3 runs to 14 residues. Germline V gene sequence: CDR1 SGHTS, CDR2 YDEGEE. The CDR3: CASSLGLASGELFF. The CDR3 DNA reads TGTGCCAGCAGCTTGGGACTAGCGTCCGGGGAGCTGTTTTTT.

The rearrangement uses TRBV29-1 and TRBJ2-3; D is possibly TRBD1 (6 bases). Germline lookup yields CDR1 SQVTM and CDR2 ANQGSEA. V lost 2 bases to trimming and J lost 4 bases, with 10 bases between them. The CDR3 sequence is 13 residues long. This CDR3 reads CSVEMGAADTQYF. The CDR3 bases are TGCAGCGTTGAAATGGGGGCCGCAGATACGCAGTATTTT.

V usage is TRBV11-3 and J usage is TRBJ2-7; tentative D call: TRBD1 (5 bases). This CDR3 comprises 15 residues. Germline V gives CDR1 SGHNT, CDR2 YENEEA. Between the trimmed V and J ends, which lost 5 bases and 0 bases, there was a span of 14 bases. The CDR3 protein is CASSARVMSSYEQYF. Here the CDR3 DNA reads TGTGCCAGCAGCGCCAGGGTAATGAGCTCCTACGAGCAGTACTTC.

The chain's CDR3 is CASSAWGGGRKGNYGYTF. The CDR3, as DNA: TGTGCCAGCTCGGCCTGGGGGGGCGGACGCAAGGGTAACTATGGCTACACCTTC. The rearrangement joins TRBV27 to TRBJ1-2; a weak D match, TRBD1 (6 bases). Germline lookup yields CDR1 MNHEY and CDR2 SMNVEV (reference sequence). V lost 8 bases, J lost 1 base, and 26 bases lay in between. The CDR3 is 18 residues long.

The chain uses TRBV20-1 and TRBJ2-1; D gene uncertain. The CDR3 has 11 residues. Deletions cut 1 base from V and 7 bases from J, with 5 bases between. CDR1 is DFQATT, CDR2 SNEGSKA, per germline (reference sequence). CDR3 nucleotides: TGCAGTGCTAGAGGCAGGAATGAGCAGTTCTTC. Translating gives CSARGRNEQFF.

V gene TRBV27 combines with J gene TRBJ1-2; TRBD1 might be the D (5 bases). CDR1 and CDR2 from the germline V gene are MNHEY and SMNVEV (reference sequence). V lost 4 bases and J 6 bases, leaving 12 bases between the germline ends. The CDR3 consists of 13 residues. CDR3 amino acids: CASSSLREDGYTF. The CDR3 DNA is TGTGCCAGCAGTTCCCTCAGGGAGGATGGCTACACCTTC.

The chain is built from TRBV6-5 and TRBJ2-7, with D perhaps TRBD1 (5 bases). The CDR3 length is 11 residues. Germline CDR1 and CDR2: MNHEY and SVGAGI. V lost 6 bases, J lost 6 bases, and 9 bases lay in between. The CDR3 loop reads CASRQGLEQYF. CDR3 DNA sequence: TGTGCCAGCAGGCAGGGTCTCGAGCAGTACTTC.